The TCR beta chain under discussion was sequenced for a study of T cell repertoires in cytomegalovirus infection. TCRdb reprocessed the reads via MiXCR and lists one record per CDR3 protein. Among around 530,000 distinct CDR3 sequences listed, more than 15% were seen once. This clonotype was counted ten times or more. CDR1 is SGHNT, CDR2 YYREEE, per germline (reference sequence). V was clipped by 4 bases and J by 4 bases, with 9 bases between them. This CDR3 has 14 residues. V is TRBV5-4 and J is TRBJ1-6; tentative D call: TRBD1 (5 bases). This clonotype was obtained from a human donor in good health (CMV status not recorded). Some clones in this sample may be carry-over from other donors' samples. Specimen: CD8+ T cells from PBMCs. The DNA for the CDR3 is TGTGCCAGCAGCCCGGACAAATATAATTCACCCCTCCACTTT. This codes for CASSPDKYNSPLHF. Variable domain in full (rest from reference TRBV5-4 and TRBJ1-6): ETGVTQSPTHLIKTRGQQVTLRCSSQSGHNTVSWYQQALGQGPQFIFQYYREEENGRGNFPPRFSGLQFPNYSSELNVNALELDDSALYLCASSPDKYNSPLHFGNGTRLTVT.